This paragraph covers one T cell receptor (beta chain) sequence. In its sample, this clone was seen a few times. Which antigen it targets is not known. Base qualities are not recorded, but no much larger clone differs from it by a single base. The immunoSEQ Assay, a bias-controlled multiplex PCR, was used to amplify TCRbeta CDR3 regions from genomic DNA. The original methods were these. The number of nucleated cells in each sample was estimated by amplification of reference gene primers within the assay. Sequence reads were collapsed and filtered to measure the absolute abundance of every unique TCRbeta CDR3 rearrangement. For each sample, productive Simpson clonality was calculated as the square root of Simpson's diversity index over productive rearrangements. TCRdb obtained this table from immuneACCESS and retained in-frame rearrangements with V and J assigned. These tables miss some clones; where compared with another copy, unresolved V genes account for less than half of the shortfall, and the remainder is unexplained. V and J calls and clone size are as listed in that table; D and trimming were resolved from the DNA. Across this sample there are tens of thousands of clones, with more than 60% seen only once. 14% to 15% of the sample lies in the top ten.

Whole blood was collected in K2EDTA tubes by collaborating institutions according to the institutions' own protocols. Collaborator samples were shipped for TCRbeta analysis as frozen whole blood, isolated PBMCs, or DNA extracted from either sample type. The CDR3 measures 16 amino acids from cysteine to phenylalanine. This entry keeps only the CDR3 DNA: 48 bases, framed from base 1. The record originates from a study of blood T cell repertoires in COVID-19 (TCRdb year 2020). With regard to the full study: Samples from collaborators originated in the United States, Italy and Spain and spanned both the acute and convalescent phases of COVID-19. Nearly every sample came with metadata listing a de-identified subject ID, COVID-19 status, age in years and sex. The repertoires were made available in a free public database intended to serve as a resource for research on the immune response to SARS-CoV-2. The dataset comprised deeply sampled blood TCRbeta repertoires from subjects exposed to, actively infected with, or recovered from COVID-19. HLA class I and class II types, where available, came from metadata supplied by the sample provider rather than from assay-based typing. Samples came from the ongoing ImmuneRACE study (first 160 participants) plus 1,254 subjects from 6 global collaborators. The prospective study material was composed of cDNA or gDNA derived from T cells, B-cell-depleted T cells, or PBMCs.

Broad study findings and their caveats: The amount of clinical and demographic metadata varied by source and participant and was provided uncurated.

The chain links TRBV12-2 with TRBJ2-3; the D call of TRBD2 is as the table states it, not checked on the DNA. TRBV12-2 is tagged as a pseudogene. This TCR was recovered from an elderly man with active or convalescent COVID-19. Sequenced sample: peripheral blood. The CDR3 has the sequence CASRPRTSGSTDTQYF. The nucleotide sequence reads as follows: TGTGCAAGTCGCCCGAGGACTAGCGGGAGTACAGATACGCAGTATTTT.